The 27 T cell receptor beta chains reported below all come from one sample, sequenced in a study of blood T cell repertoires in COVID-19. The protocol was immunoSEQ multiplex PCR, while the TCRdb copy is restricted to in-frame clones and leaves out a portion. The table shows 180,000 or so clones, with about 90% occurring only once. The specimen was peripheral blood. These TCRs come from a man between 40 and 49 years old with active or convalescent COVID-19.

This clone has a single count. The gene calls are TRBV6-4 and TRBJ1-5; D is uncertain. Germline V gene data show CDR1 as MRHNA and CDR2 as SNTAGT. The CDR3 is 13 residues long. V dropped 2 bases and J dropped 6 bases, with 8 bases sitting between them. The CDR3 loop reads CASSDREGQPQHF. The DNA for the CDR3 is TGTGCCAGCAGTGACCGGGAGGGTCAGCCCCAGCATTTT.

The chain employs TRBV2 and TRBJ2-7, with a weak D call TRBD1 (6 bases). From germline, CDR1 is SNHLY and CDR2 FYNNEI. CDR3 length: 17 residues. The germline V and J ends were trimmed by 5 bases and 3 bases, with 23 bases remaining between them. The CDR3 DNA is TGTGCCAGCAGTTCCCCCGCCGGGACACCGCCTGTCTACGAGCAGTACTTC. Its translation: CASSSPAGTPPVYEQYF.

This clone was recorded once. The CDR3 region is CASSFGTGLSNYGYTF. The CDR3 DNA sequence: TGCGCCAGCAGCTTCGGGACAGGACTATCTAACTATGGCTACACCTTC. The chain is built from TRBV5-1 and TRBJ1-2; 8 bases match TRBD1. V lost 2 bases and J lost 0; bases outside the gene matches: 6. Germline-derived CDR1 and CDR2 are SGHRS and YFSETQ. The CDR3 extends over 16 amino acids.

The rearrangement links TRBV5-4 to TRBJ1-2, with D perhaps TRBD1 (6 bases). There are 13 residues in the CDR3. The ends were cut back, 0 bases at V and 4 bases at J, with 7 bases in the middle. Germline CDR1 and CDR2: SGHNT and YYREEE (reference sequence). The CDR3 DNA follows: TGTGCCAGCAGCTTGGAACAGGGCTATGGCTACACCTTC. Its protein product is CASSLEQGYGYTF.

V and J are TRBV6-6 and TRBJ1-2, with a possible D match to TRBD1 (6 bases). Germline loops: CDR1 MNHNY, CDR2 SVGAGI (reference sequence). V was trimmed by 6 bases and J by 8 bases, leaving 13 bases between them. CDR3 length equals 12 residues. CDR3 loop: CASSQTGSGYTF. Here the CDR3 DNA reads TGTGCCAGCAGCCAAACAGGGAGCGGCTACACCTTC.

As DNA, the CDR3 is TGTGCCAGCAGCCTCGGGCAGGGGGATGGCTACACCTTC. It translates to CASSLGQGDGYTF. The genes are TRBV3-1 (or the pseudogene TRBV3-2) and TRBJ1-2; the match to TRBD1 covers 7 bases. The CDR3 length is 13 residues. CDR1 is LGHDT and CDR2 is YNNKEL in the germline V gene (reference sequence). The junction had 5 bases not matched to a gene; V was cut back by 4 bases and J by 6 bases.

CDR3 in DNA: TGTGCCAGCCAGGGACAGGGGAATTCACCCCTCCACTTT. It codes for CASQGQGNSPLHF. The chain is built from TRBV2 and TRBJ1-6, with 10 bases matching TRBD1. The germline gives CDR1 SNHLY, CDR2 FYNNEI. After removal of 8 bases from V and 7 bases from J, the junction contained 2 bases not matched to a gene. CDR3 length: 13 residues. Full variable domain (outside the CDR3, taken from reference TRBV2 and TRBJ1-6): EPEVTQTPSHQVTQMGQEVILRCVPISNHLYFYWYRQILGQKVEFLVSFYNNEISEKSEIFDDQFSVERPDGSNFTLKIRSTKLEDSAMYFCASQGQGNSPLHFGNGTRLTVT.

CDR3 in amino acids: CASSSGQGPLNTGELFF. For the CDR3, the DNA is TGTGCCAGCAGTTCGGGACAGGGGCCTCTGAACACCGGGGAGCTGTTTTTT. This chain connects TRBV28 to TRBJ2-2; TRBD1 agrees at 10 bases. Germline CDR1 and CDR2: MDHEN and SYDVKM. The CDR3 has 17 amino acids. The junction had 6 bases not matched to a gene; V was cut back by 4 bases and J by 1 base.

V is TRBV19 and J is TRBJ2-7, with a possible D match to TRBD2 (5 bases). The CDR3 extends over 14 amino acids. Germline loops: CDR1 LNHDA, CDR2 SQIVND (reference sequence). With 6 bases removed from V and 4 bases from J, the gap between germline ends came to 16 bases. CDR3 nucleotides: TGTGCCAGTAGCCTCGGTCGGGGAGCGTACGAGCAGTACTTC. It translates to CASSLGRGAYEQYF.

This clone has only a few counts. V and J are TRBV5-1 and TRBJ1-2; possibly TRBD1 for D (6 bases). Trimming cost V 0 bases and J 4 bases, with 10 bases left between them. Germline CDR1 SGHRS, CDR2 YFSETQ. The length of the CDR3 is 14 residues. CDR3 in amino acids: CASSLGQAGYGYTF. CDR3 DNA sequence: TGCGCCAGCAGCTTGGGACAGGCCGGCTATGGCTACACCTTC. The full variable domain, its missing parts supplied by reference TRBV5-1 and TRBJ1-2, is KAGVTQTPRYLIKTRGQQVTLSCSPISGHRSVSWYQQTPGQGLQFLFEYFSETQRNKGNFPGRFSGRQFSNSRSEMNVSTLELGDSALYLCASSLGQAGYGYTFGSGTRLTVV.

This clone appeared a single time. The chain recombines TRBV12-5 with TRBJ1-1, with D tentatively TRBD1 (5 bases). The CDR3 spans 14 residues. From germline, CDR1 is LGHNT and CDR2 FRNRAP. V was clipped by 1 base and J by 5 bases, with 11 bases between them. The CDR3 here is CASGLGGEGTEAFF. CDR3 DNA sequence: TGTGCTAGTGGTTTGGGGGGGGAGGGAACTGAAGCTTTCTTT. The variable domain in full, completed from reference TRBV12-5 and TRBJ1-1, reads DARVTQTPRHKVTEMGQEVTMRCQPILGHNTVFWYRQTMMQGLELLAYFRNRAPLDDSGMPKDRFSAEMPDATLATLKIQPSEPRDSAVYFCASGLGGEGTEAFFGQGTRLTVV.

The chain couples TRBV7-9 to TRBJ1-5, with TRBD1 matching over 11 bases. The germline CDR1 and CDR2 sequences are SEHNR and FQNEAQ (reference sequence). V shed 1 base, J shed 4 bases, and the junction held 3 bases outside the gene matches. This CDR3 has 16 residues. CDR3 sequence (DNA): TGTGCCAGCAGCTTAGGGACAGGGGGCCCAAATCAGCCCCAGCATTTT. Protein sequence: CASSLGTGGPNQPQHF.

The V and J genes are TRBV30 and TRBJ1-1; D is unclear. The CDR3 length is 13 residues. With 7 bases removed from V and 5 bases from J, the gap between germline ends came to 17 bases. The germline gives CDR1 GTSNPN, CDR2 SVGIG (reference sequence). The CDR3 coding sequence is TGTGCCTTCTCTTCAAGGGAGTGGACTGAAGCTTTCTTT. Translating gives CAFSSREWTEAFF.

V usage is TRBV20-1 and J usage is TRBJ1-4; D possibly corresponds to TRBD1 (5 bases). Looked up from germline, CDR1 is DFQATT and CDR2 is SNEGSKA (reference sequence). Deletions cut 3 bases from V and 12 bases from J, with 11 bases between. The CDR3 spans 11 residues. CDR3 sequence: CSARIREELFF. As DNA, the CDR3 is TGCAGTGCTAGGATCAGGGAGGAACTGTTTTTT.

The genes are TRBV5-1 and TRBJ2-7; a possible D gene is TRBD1 (6 bases). CDR1 and CDR2 from the germline V gene are SGHRS and YFSETQ. Trimming took off 7 bases at V and 0 bases at J, with 14 bases between the two ends. This CDR3 has 14 residues. CDR3 bases: TGCGCCAGCTCCCCCCAGGGGAGCTCCTACGAGCAGTACTTC. Residues: CASSPQGSSYEQYF.

The CDR3 loop is CASSYEAGVYGYTF. The CDR3, as DNA: TGTGCCAGCAGTTACGAGGCAGGGGTCTATGGCTACACCTTC. The chain has TRBV6-2 or TRBV6-3 and TRBJ1-2; the D gene is possibly TRBD1 (6 bases). Trimming removed 2 bases from V and 4 bases from J, with 11 bases in between. CDR3 length: 14 residues. Germline V gene data show CDR1 as MNHEY and CDR2 as SVGEGT.

The chain employs TRBV25-1 and TRBJ2-2; D may be TRBD2 (6 bases). The germline V and J ends were trimmed by 6 bases and 0 bases, with 17 bases remaining between them. CDR1 is MGHDK, CDR2 SYGVNS, per germline. The CDR3 consists of 17 residues. In nucleotides, the CDR3 is TGTGCCAGCAGCGAGCATCCAGGGACTCCGAACACCGGGGAGCTGTTTTTT. This codes for CASSEHPGTPNTGELFF. Full variable domain (rest looked up from reference TRBV25-1 and TRBJ2-2): EADIYQTPRYLVIGTGKKITLECSQTMGHDKMYWYQQDPGMELHLIHYSYGVNSTEKGDLSSESTVSRIRTEHFPLTLESARPSHTSQYLCASSEHPGTPNTGELFFGEGSRLTVL.

The chain is built from TRBV6-1 and TRBJ1-3; D is ambiguous. The CDR3 runs 16 residues. Germline assignment: CDR1 MNHNS and CDR2 SASEGT. The V end lost 0 bases, the J end lost 0 bases, and 9 bases lay between the germline ends. For the CDR3, the DNA is TGTGCCAGCAGTGAAGCGGGAGTGAACTCTGGAAACACCATATATTTT. Its protein product is CASSEAGVNSGNTIYF.

The V call is TRBV6-4, the J call TRBJ2-7; D is possibly TRBD2 (6 bases). From germline, CDR1 is MRHNA and CDR2 SNTAGT. The CDR3 loop spans 13 amino acids. This CDR3 is CGGLRRGLYEQYF. DNA of the CDR3: TGTGGGGGCCTGAGGCGGGGACTCTACGAGCAGTACTTC.

The V gene is TRBV2, the J gene TRBJ2-3; 10 bases are shared with TRBD1. The CDR3 runs 14 residues. Trimming removed 8 bases from V and 4 bases from J; junction bases left unmatched: 6. Germline V gene sequence: CDR1 SNHLY, CDR2 FYNNEI. Here the CDR3 reads CASEGQGLSDTQYF. The CDR3 nucleotides read TGTGCCAGCGAGGGACAGGGGCTTTCAGATACGCAGTATTTT. Combining the CDR3 with reference TRBV2 and TRBJ2-3 gives the whole variable domain EPEVTQTPSHQVTQMGQEVILRCVPISNHLYFYWYRQILGQKVEFLVSFYNNEISEKSEIFDDQFSVERPDGSNFTLKIRSTKLEDSAMYFCASEGQGLSDTQYFGPGTRLTVL.

The chain employs TRBV30 and TRBJ1-2; D remains ambiguous. The germline V gene encodes CDR1 GTSNPN and CDR2 SVGIG (reference sequence). The V end was cut by 1 base, the J end by 4 bases, with 13 bases between. CDR3 length: 14 residues. CDR3 bases: TGTGCCTGGAGTGAGAGTTTTGAGAGCTATGGCTACACCTTC. Translated, it gives CAWSESFESYGYTF.

V usage is TRBV5-4 and J usage is TRBJ2-5; 12 positions agree with TRBD2. In germline, CDR1 is SGHNT, CDR2 YYREEE (reference sequence). V gave up 4 bases and J gave up 2 bases; unmatched junction bases: 6. The CDR3 is made up of 16 amino acids. CDR3 DNA: TGTGCCAGCAGCCGATCTAGCGGGGGGGCACAAGAGACCCAGTACTTC. This encodes CASSRSSGGAQETQYF.

About this clone itself: A much more abundant neighbour one base away suggests this may be a read error. The V and J genes are TRBV27 and TRBJ2-7; 7 positions match TRBD1. The trim removed 5 bases at V and 0 bases at J, leaving 4 bases unmatched. The germline V gene has CDR1 MNHEY and CDR2 SMNVEV (reference sequence). The CDR3 is 14 amino acids. The CDR3 sequence: CASSQTGSSYEQYF. Written as DNA, the CDR3 is TGTGCCAGCAGTCAGACAGGGAGCTCCTACGAGCAGTACTTC.

The rearrangement uses TRBV27 and TRBJ1-5; D is possibly TRBD1 (6 bases). Germline CDR1 MNHEY, CDR2 SMNVEV (reference sequence). The ends were cut back, 5 bases at V and 6 bases at J, with 11 bases in the middle. The CDR3 is 13 residues long. The CDR3 sequence: CASSPQGAQPQHF. CDR3 nucleotides: TGTGCCAGCAGTCCACAGGGAGCTCAGCCCCAGCATTTT.

This sequence joins TRBV30 and TRBJ2-5; TRBD2 matches 13 bases. CDR3 length equals 14 residues. After removal of 3 bases from V and 7 bases from J, the junction contained 5 bases not matched to a gene. CDR1 is GTSNPN and CDR2 is SVGIG in the germline V gene (reference sequence). The CDR3 protein is CAWRLAGGHGTQYF. The CDR3 nucleotides are TGTGCCTGGAGACTAGCGGGGGGGCATGGGACCCAGTACTTC.

Here the CDR3 DNA reads TGCGCCAGCAGCTTAGGAGACAGGGGCCATGAGCAGTTCTTC. This sequence encodes CASSLGDRGHEQFF. This chain links TRBV5-1 with TRBJ2-1; 8 positions match TRBD1. CDR3 size: 14 residues. The ends lost 2 bases at V and 8 bases at J; junction bases unmatched: 6. Germline lookup yields CDR1 SGHRS and CDR2 YFSETQ.

CDR3 region: CASSIEGGRAASYNEQFF. CDR3 nucleotides: TGTGCCAGTAGTATAGAGGGGGGGAGGGCTGCTTCCTACAATGAGCAGTTCTTC. The chain combines TRBV19 with TRBJ2-1, with 7 positions matching TRBD2. The V gene's germline CDR1 is LNHDA and CDR2 SQIVND (reference sequence). The CDR3 consists of 18 residues. V shed 0 bases, J shed 1 base, and the junction held 9 bases outside the gene matches.